The 27 T cell receptor beta chains presented below share a single source sample, sequenced in a study of cytomegalovirus exposure and HLA in healthy donors. Vbeta (60) and Jbeta (13) primers were used in the PCR. Sequencing was performed with immunoSEQ multiplex PCR; in TCRdb, only in-frame clones are kept and a portion is missing. The data contain some 180,000 clones, about 83% of them singletons. Sequencing input: PBMCs. The receptor set was obtained from a female donor in good health and CMV-seronegative.

V and J are TRBV7-2 and TRBJ1-2, with D perhaps TRBD1 (5 bases). The V end lost 1 base, the J end lost 4 bases, and 13 bases lay between the germline ends. This CDR3 is built from 15 residues. The germline V gene has CDR1 SGHTA and CDR2 FQGNSA. This CDR3 reads CASSLVRGTSYGYTF. The CDR3 DNA sequence: TGTGCCAGCAGCTTAGTGAGAGGGACTAGCTATGGCTACACCTTC.

V and J are TRBV7-9 and TRBJ1-3; D call uncertain. CDR1 SEHNR and CDR2 FQNEAQ come from the germline V gene (reference sequence). With 1 base removed from V and 7 bases from J, the gap between germline ends came to 11 bases. The CDR3 runs to 14 residues. The CDR3 loop is CASSLGGISNTIYF. CDR3 nucleotides: TGTGCCAGCAGCTTAGGAGGGATCAGTAACACCATATATTTT.

The chain recombines TRBV28 with TRBJ1-1; D gene unclear. The CDR3 loop spans 16 amino acids. CDR1 MDHEN and CDR2 SYDVKM come from the germline V gene. With 3 bases removed from V and 5 bases from J, the gap between germline ends came to 19 bases. CDR3 loop: CASSLPHTYRRTEAFF. The CDR3 DNA reads TGTGCCAGCAGTTTGCCCCATACGTATCGCCGGACTGAAGCTTTCTTT.

V usage is TRBV5-6 and J usage is TRBJ2-7, with 8 bases that match TRBD1. CDR3 length: 12 residues. The V segment lost 4 bases and the J segment 6 bases; nucleotides outside the gene matches: 3. Germline V lookup: CDR1 SGHDT, CDR2 YYEEEE. CDR3 loop: CASSGTGGEQYF. DNA for the CDR3: TGTGCCAGCAGCGGTACAGGGGGCGAGCAGTACTTC.

This clone was seen only a few times. This chain links TRBV27 with TRBJ1-1, with 7 bases fitting TRBD1. The CDR3 runs to 15 residues. After removal of 3 bases from V and 3 bases from J, the junction contained 7 bases not matched to a gene. CDR1 and CDR2 (germline): MNHEY, SMNVEV (reference sequence). CDR3 residues: CASSFQGGWHTEAFF. The CDR3 DNA reads as TGTGCCAGCAGTTTCCAGGGGGGATGGCACACTGAAGCTTTCTTT.

In its sample, this clone was seen a few times. The CDR3 DNA is TGTGCCAGCAGCTTAGGTCGGGGACAAGAGACCCAGTACTTC. Translated: CASSLGRGQETQYF. The chain carries TRBV7-7 and TRBJ2-5; D perhaps matches TRBD2 (5 bases). Trimming pared 1 base from V and 2 bases from J, leaving 8 bases between. The CDR3 is 14 amino acids. In germline, CDR1 is SSHAT, CDR2 FNYEAQ (reference sequence).

The gene calls are TRBV27 and TRBJ2-1, with a tentative D call TRBD2 (5 bases). The germline V gene has CDR1 MNHEY and CDR2 SMNVEV (reference sequence). The CDR3 runs to 14 residues. The ends were cut back, 4 bases at V and 12 bases at J, with 19 bases in the middle. The DNA of the CDR3 is TGTGCCAGCAGTTACGTTAGCAGCGGCGGCGGGCAGTTCTTC. Translating gives CASSYVSSGGGQFF.

This chain links TRBV7-2 with TRBJ1-4; 7 bases align to TRBD1. This CDR3 comprises 14 residues. From germline, CDR1 is SGHTA and CDR2 FQGNSA. V shed 6 bases, J shed 3 bases, and the junction held 4 bases outside the gene matches. CDR3 loop: CASRPGTANEKLFF. In DNA form, the CDR3 reads TGTGCCAGCAGGCCCGGGACAGCTAATGAAAAACTGTTTTTT.

The chain links TRBV10-2 to TRBJ1-4; D unclear. The CDR3 has 14 residues. CDR1 and CDR2 (germline): WSHSY, SAAADI. The germline V and J ends were trimmed by 5 bases and 4 bases, with 11 bases remaining between them. The CDR3 loop is CASSKAADNEKLFF. CDR3 nucleotide sequence: TGCGCCAGCAGTAAAGCGGCCGATAATGAAAAACTGTTTTTT.

This clone appeared a single time. The chain combines TRBV27 with TRBJ2-5; TRBD2 agrees at 13 bases. The J call may be in error: the DNA end matches TRBJ2-7 better. This CDR3 has 16 residues. Germline V CDR1 and CDR2: MNHEY, SMNVEV (reference sequence). The CDR3 sequence is CASRRGTSGDSYEQYF. The CDR3 region has the DNA TGTGCCAGCAGACGCGGGACTAGCGGGGACTCCTACGAGCAGTACTTC.

The chain joins TRBV28 to TRBJ1-1, with D possibly matching TRBD1 (6 bases). The germline V gene has CDR1 MDHEN and CDR2 SYDVKM. The V gene lost 6 bases and the J gene lost 3 bases, with 17 bases spanning the gap. The CDR3 runs to 15 residues. The CDR3, as DNA: TGTGCCAGCAGGCAGGGGCGATTCAGGGACACTGAAGCTTTCTTT. Encoded protein: CASRQGRFRDTEAFF.

This clone was observed a few times. Within the sample, other DNA sequences also encode this same CDR3. Here the CDR3 reads CASNPTGDAEAFF. CDR3 nucleotides: TGTGCCAGCAACCCGACAGGTGACGCTGAAGCTTTCTTT. The chain has TRBV2 and TRBJ1-1, with D tentatively TRBD1 (6 bases). Germline loops: CDR1 SNHLY, CDR2 FYNNEI. Trimming pared 7 bases from V and 6 bases from J, leaving 15 bases between. CDR3 size: 13 residues.

The J gene is TRBJ1-5, the V gene TRBV30; TRBD1 agrees at 8 bases. V shed 2 bases and J 6 bases; nucleotides not matched to a gene: 3. Looked up from germline, CDR1 is GTSNPN and CDR2 is SVGIG (reference sequence). The CDR3 runs 13 residues. CDR3 nucleotide sequence: TGTGCCTGGAGTAAACAGGGGGGTCAGCCCCAGCATTTT. It is translated as CAWSKQGGQPQHF.

The V gene is TRBV7-2, the J gene TRBJ2-3; 7 nucleotides agree with TRBD2. With V trimmed by 1 base and J by 0 bases, 4 bases remained unmatched. Germline V lookup: CDR1 SGHTA, CDR2 FQGNSA. This CDR3 region has 16 residues. The CDR3 region is CASSLGISGSTDTQYF. In nucleotides, the CDR3 is TGTGCCAGCAGCTTAGGTATTAGCGGGAGCACAGATACGCAGTATTTT.

The chain links TRBV14 to TRBJ1-1; D remains unclear. The CDR3 spans 13 residues. V was cut by 0 bases and J by 4 bases, with 6 bases left in between. Germline CDR1 is SGHDN and CDR2 is FVKESK. DNA of the CDR3: TGTGCCAGCAGCCAAGAACGGGGCACTGAAGCTTTCTTT. Translated, it gives CASSQERGTEAFF.

This rearrangement joins TRBV18 to TRBJ1-1; D perhaps matches TRBD1 (5 bases). The CDR3 sequence is 13 residues long. CDR1 and CDR2 (germline): KGHSH, LQKENI. V lost 0 bases and J lost 10, with 12 bases in between. In DNA form, the CDR3 reads TGTGCCAGCTCACCACCGGTTGACAGTGGAGCTTTCTTT. Protein sequence: CASSPPVDSGAFF.

This chain uses TRBV18 with TRBJ2-1; 8 bases are shared with TRBD2. This CDR3 region has 16 residues. Germline CDR1 is KGHSH and CDR2 is LQKENI. V dropped 7 bases and J dropped 8; count of bases not matched to a gene: 16. The CDR3 region has the DNA TGTGCCAGCTTCCGCGCTGCGGGAGGTATTAGCTATGAGCAGTTCTTC. This encodes CASFRAAGGISYEQFF.

The genes are TRBV2 and TRBJ1-1, with TRBD1 as a possible D gene (5 bases). V lost 11 bases to trimming and J lost 6 bases, with 19 bases between them. The V gene's germline CDR1 is SNHLY and CDR2 FYNNEI. The CDR3 length is 13 residues. DNA of the CDR3: TGTGCCCGGGGGGGGTTGGGGGACGCTGAAGCTTTCTTT. This encodes CARGGLGDAEAFF.

The rearrangement joins TRBV7-3 to TRBJ1-1; the D is unclear. The germline V and J ends were trimmed by 1 base and 4 bases, with 16 bases remaining between them. Germline loops: CDR1 SGHTA, CDR2 FQGTGA. This CDR3 is built from 16 residues. The CDR3 loop is CASSLMALPGGTEAFF. In DNA form, the CDR3 reads TGTGCCAGCAGCTTAATGGCACTACCCGGTGGCACTGAAGCTTTCTTT.

J is TRBJ1-2 and V is TRBV27, with 12 bases matching TRBD1. Losses at the gene ends were 7 bases for V and 2 bases for J; bases not matched to a gene: 5. Germline values: CDR1 MNHEY, CDR2 SMNVEV (reference sequence). The CDR3 covers 15 residues. CDR3 sequence reads: CASTSGTGGNYGYTF. The CDR3, as DNA: TGTGCCAGCACCTCCGGGACAGGGGGCAACTATGGCTACACCTTC.

The V and J genes are TRBV4-1 and TRBJ2-7; weak D call: TRBD1 (5 bases). Trimming left V 0 bases short and J 1 base short, with 13 bases between. CDR1 is MGHRA and CDR2 is YSYEKL in the germline V gene. The CDR3 sequence is 16 residues long. This CDR3 reads CASSQDWTRISYEQYF. Here the CDR3 DNA reads TGCGCCAGCAGCCAAGATTGGACACGGATATCCTACGAGCAGTACTTC.

The V and J genes are TRBV2 and TRBJ1-5; 7 bases align to TRBD1. CDR1 is SNHLY, CDR2 FYNNEI, per germline. The V and J ends lost 3 bases and 7 bases, in that order; junction bases with no gene match: 3. CDR3 size: 13 residues. CDR3 sequence reads: CASSDQGGQPQHF. The CDR3 DNA follows: TGTGCCAGCAGTGACCAGGGGGGCCAGCCCCAGCATTTT.

This chain connects TRBV18 to TRBJ2-2; the D gene is possibly TRBD1 (6 bases). The V gene's germline CDR1 is KGHSH and CDR2 LQKENI. CDR3 length equals 17 residues. V shed 3 bases and J shed 1 base, with 15 bases lying between them. The CDR3 is CASSPQQGSENTGELFF. The CDR3 DNA reads TGTGCCAGCTCACCGCAACAGGGAAGTGAGAACACCGGGGAGCTGTTTTTT.

Comments on this clone: The identical CDR3 is also encoded by other nucleotide sequences in the sample. The V call is TRBV27, the J call TRBJ2-1; 9 bases line up with TRBD2. Looked up from germline, CDR1 is MNHEY and CDR2 is SMNVEV (reference sequence). V was pared by 6 bases and J by 5 bases, with 17 bases of the junction left unmatched. The CDR3 has 18 residues. CDR3 coding DNA: TGTGCCAGCAGCCCCCTTCCGGGACTAGCCATTTTGGACAATGAGCAGTTCTTC. It is translated as CASSPLPGLAILDNEQFF.

The rearrangement uses TRBV5-1 and TRBJ2-3, with 7 nucleotides matching TRBD1. V lost 5 bases and J lost 0; bases outside the gene matches: 6. This CDR3 has 15 residues. Germline V gene data show CDR1 as SGHRS and CDR2 as YFSETQ. The CDR3 sequence is CASRTGTASTDTQYF. The CDR3, as DNA: TGCGCCAGCAGAACCGGGACAGCTAGCACAGATACGCAGTATTTT.

V gene TRBV9 combines with J gene TRBJ1-1, with TRBD1 identical over 9 bases. The trim removed 2 bases at V and 4 bases at J, leaving 9 bases unmatched. The CDR3 has 16 amino acids. The germline V gene encodes CDR1 SGDLS and CDR2 YYNGEE. CDR3: CASSVSPDRGGTEAFF. The CDR3 DNA reads as TGTGCCAGCAGCGTCTCCCCGGACAGGGGCGGCACTGAAGCTTTCTTT.

This chain joins TRBV27 and TRBJ1-1; D unclear. In germline, CDR1 is MNHEY, CDR2 SMNVEV (reference sequence). Trimming pared 8 bases from V and 8 bases from J, leaving 15 bases between. The CDR3 loop spans 12 amino acids. The CDR3 is CASFTRGSEAFF. CDR3 nucleotides: TGTGCCAGCTTCACCCGCGGCAGCGAAGCTTTCTTT.